The 14 T cell receptor beta chains in this list originate from one sample, sequenced in a study of cytomegalovirus exposure and HLA in healthy donors. PCR employed 60 Vbeta and 13 Jbeta primers. TCRdb's copy holds only in-frame clones and misses some; the assay was immunoSEQ multiplex PCR. The sample yields 200,000 to 250,000 clones, 70% to 85% seen once. Input material: PBMCs. These TCRs come from a male donor in good health and CMV-seronegative.

The V and J genes are TRBV5-4 and TRBJ2-1, with 10 nucleotides matching TRBD2. Germline V CDR1 and CDR2: SGHNT, YYREEE (reference sequence). The CDR3 has 16 residues. The V segment lost 0 bases and the J segment 5 bases; nucleotides outside the gene matches: 5. The CDR3 coding sequence is TGTGCCAGCAGCTTGGGCGATAGCGGGAGGAACAATGAGCAGTTCTTC. Encoded protein: CASSLGDSGRNNEQFF.

This sequence joins TRBV4-1 and TRBJ2-7; D is uncertain. CDR3 length: 14 residues. Germline CDR1 reads MGHRA; CDR2 reads YSYEKL. V lost 1 base and J lost 3, with 10 bases in between. Written as DNA, the CDR3 is TGCGCCAGCAGCCAAGGTGTCGGTAGCTACGAGCAGTACTTC. It translates to CASSQGVGSYEQYF.

The rearrangement uses TRBV7-6 and TRBJ2-7, with D possibly matching TRBD1 (5 bases). CDR3 length equals 13 residues. CDR1 and CDR2 (germline): SGHVS, FNYEAQ. V dropped 0 bases and J dropped 4 bases, with 7 bases sitting between them. The CDR3 nucleotides read TGTGCCAGCAGCTTAGCGGGGCCTTACGAGCAGTACTTC. The encoded protein is CASSLAGPYEQYF.

This chain joins TRBV5-4 and TRBJ1-2; TRBD1 matches 7 bases. After removal of 1 base from V and 6 bases from J, the junction contained 3 bases not matched to a gene. The CDR3 is 13 amino acids. From germline, CDR1 is SGHNT and CDR2 YYREEE (reference sequence). CDR3 loop: CASSLNDRDGYTF. In nucleotides, the CDR3 is TGTGCCAGCAGCTTGAACGACAGGGATGGCTACACCTTC.

V usage is TRBV2 and J usage is TRBJ1-6, with D uncertain. Trimming stripped 1 base from V and 9 bases from J, with 7 bases between. The V gene's germline CDR1 is SNHLY and CDR2 FYNNEI. This CDR3 contains 13 residues. DNA of the CDR3: TGTGCCAGCAGTGAAGAATTAGCTTCACCCCTCCACTTT. It yields the protein CASSEELASPLHF.

This chain joins TRBV2 and TRBJ2-5; 9 bases match TRBD1. Germline V gene lookup returns CDR1 SNHLY and CDR2 FYNNEI. V was pared by 5 bases and J by 4 bases, with 8 bases of the junction left unmatched. The length of the CDR3 is 15 residues. The CDR3 region is CASSTEQGAPETQYF. The CDR3, as DNA: TGTGCCAGCAGTACCGAACAGGGGGCCCCAGAGACCCAGTACTTC.

The chain is built from TRBV9 and TRBJ1-4, with 7 bases matching TRBD1. The CDR3 sequence is 15 residues long. Germline V gene lookup returns CDR1 SGDLS and CDR2 YYNGEE. V shed 4 bases, J shed 5 bases, and the junction held 8 bases outside the gene matches. The CDR3 region is CASSTWDRQNEKLFF. CDR3 nucleotides: TGTGCCAGCAGCACATGGGACAGACAGAATGAAAAACTGTTTTTT.

V is TRBV11-2 and J is TRBJ1-5; D is undetermined. V dropped 0 bases and J dropped 7 bases, with 7 bases sitting between them. There are 13 residues in the CDR3. The germline CDR1 and CDR2 sequences are SGHAT and FQNNGV. CDR3 sequence: CASSLEIAQPQHF. CDR3 nucleotides: TGTGCCAGCAGCTTAGAAATAGCACAGCCCCAGCATTTT.

This clone was detected ten times or more. J is TRBJ1-4 and V is TRBV2; D remains unclear. The germline V and J ends were trimmed by 3 bases and 8 bases, with 13 bases remaining between them. The germline CDR1 and CDR2 sequences are SNHLY and FYNNEI. CDR3 size: 14 residues. The CDR3 nucleotides are TGTGCCAGCAGTGATTTGGGGTCTAGCGAAAAACTGTTTTTT. It is translated as CASSDLGSSEKLFF.

This chain links TRBV5-5 with TRBJ1-2, with 8 bases that match TRBD1. The V gene's germline CDR1 is SGHKS and CDR2 YYEKEE (reference sequence). V gave up 0 bases and J gave up 4 bases; unmatched junction bases: 5. The CDR3 has 15 amino acids. The CDR3 loop is CASSLAAGGGYGYTF. In DNA, the CDR3 is TGTGCCAGCAGCTTGGCGGCAGGGGGCGGCTATGGCTACACCTTC.

The table lists this clone with a count of one. The V and J genes are TRBV19 and TRBJ2-1; 14 bases map to TRBD2. CDR1 and CDR2 from the germline V gene are LNHDA and SQIVND (reference sequence). This CDR3 has 19 residues. The trim removed 7 bases at V and 2 bases at J, leaving 13 bases unmatched. The chain's CDR3 is CASTLGGLAGAGPYNEQFF. The CDR3 DNA reads TGTGCCAGTACCCTAGGGGGACTAGCGGGAGCGGGTCCCTACAATGAGCAGTTCTTC.

The rearrangement joins TRBV27 to TRBJ2-7; D is possibly TRBD2 (6 bases). Germline loops: CDR1 MNHEY, CDR2 SMNVEV (reference sequence). CDR3 length: 16 residues. The V end lost 2 bases, the J end lost 2 bases, and 16 bases lay between the germline ends. The CDR3 coding sequence is TGTGCCAGCAGTTTACCCCCCCCTGCGGGACCCTACGAGCAGTACTTC. It specifies CASSLPPPAGPYEQYF.

The rearrangement joins TRBV6-5 to TRBJ1-5; D call uncertain. V lost 5 bases and J lost 5, with 10 bases in between. This CDR3 is built from 13 residues. Germline CDR1 MNHEY, CDR2 SVGAGI. CDR3 DNA sequence: TGTGCCAGCAGTAGAGGCCGCGATCAGCCCCAGCATTTT. Amino acids: CASSRGRDQPQHF.

The rearrangement joins TRBV4-2 to TRBJ2-5; 7 bases map to TRBD2. V was clipped by 2 bases and J by 5 bases; unmatched bases: 20. The V gene's germline CDR1 is LGHNA and CDR2 YNFKEQ. The CDR3 is made up of 19 amino acids. CDR3 residues: CASSQRPGSGIPSTETQYF. CDR3 nucleotide sequence: TGTGCCAGCAGCCAACGCCCCGGCAGCGGGATACCCAGCACGGAGACCCAGTACTTC.